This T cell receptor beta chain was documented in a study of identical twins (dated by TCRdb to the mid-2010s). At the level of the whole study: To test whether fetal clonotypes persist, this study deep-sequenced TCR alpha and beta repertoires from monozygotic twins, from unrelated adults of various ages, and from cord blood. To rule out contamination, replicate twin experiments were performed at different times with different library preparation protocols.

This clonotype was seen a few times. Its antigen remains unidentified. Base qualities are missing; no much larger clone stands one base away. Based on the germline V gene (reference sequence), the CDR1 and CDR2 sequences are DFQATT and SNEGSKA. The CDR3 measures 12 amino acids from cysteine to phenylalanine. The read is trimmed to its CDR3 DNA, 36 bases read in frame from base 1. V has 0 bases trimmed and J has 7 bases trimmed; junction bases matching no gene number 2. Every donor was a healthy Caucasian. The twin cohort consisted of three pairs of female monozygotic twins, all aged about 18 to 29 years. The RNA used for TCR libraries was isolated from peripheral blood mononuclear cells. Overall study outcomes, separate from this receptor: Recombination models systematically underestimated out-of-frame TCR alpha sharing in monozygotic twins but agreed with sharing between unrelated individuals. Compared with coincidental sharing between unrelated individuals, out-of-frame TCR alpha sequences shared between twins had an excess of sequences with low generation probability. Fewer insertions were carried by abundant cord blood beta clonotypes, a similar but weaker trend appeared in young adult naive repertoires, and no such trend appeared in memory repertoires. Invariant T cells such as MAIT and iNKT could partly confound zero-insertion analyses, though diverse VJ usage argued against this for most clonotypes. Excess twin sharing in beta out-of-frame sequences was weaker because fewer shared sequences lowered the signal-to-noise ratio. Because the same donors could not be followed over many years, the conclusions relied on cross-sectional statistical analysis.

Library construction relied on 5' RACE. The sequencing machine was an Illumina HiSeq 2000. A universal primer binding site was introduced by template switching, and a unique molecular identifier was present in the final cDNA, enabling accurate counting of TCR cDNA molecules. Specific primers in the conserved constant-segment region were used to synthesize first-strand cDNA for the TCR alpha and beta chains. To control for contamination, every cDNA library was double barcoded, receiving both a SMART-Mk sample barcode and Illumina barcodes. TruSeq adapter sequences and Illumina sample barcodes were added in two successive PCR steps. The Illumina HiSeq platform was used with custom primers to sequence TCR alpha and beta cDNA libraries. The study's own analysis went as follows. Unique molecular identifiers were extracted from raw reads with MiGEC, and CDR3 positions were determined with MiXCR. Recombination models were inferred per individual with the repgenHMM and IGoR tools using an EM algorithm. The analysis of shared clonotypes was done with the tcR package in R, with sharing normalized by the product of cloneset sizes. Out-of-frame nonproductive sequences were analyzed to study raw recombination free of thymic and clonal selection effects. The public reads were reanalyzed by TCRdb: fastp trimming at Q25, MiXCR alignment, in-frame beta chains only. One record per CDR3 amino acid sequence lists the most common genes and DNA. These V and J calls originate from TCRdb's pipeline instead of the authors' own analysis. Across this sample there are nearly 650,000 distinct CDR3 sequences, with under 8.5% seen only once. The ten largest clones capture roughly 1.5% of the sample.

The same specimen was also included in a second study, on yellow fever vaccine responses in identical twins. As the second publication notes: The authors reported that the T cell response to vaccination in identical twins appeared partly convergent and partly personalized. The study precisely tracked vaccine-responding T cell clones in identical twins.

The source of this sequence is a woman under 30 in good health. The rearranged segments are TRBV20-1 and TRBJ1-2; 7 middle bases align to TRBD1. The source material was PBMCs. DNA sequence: TGCAGTGCTAGAGATCCAGGGGGTGGCTACACCTTC. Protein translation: CSARDPGGGYTF.